Detailed here is one TCR beta chain. No antigen is known for it. No base qualities exist here, and no much larger clone lies one base off it. The entire amount of isolated RNA was reverse transcribed using the High Capacity cDNA Reverse Transcription Kit, so the sequenced TCRB transcripts were expressed ones. Deep immunoSEQ sequencing was performed on naive, central memory and regulatory T cell samples, with an average of about 3.6 million total reads per sample. Sorted cells were lysed in RLT buffer, and RNA was extracted using DNase-treated RNeasy Micro or Mini kits according to cell number. Each cell subset was processed separately to prevent cross-contamination, with patient and healthy donor samples processed together. The immunoSEQ multiplex PCR was used to amplify TCRB sequences from cDNA, generating 87-bp fragments that spanned the CDR3 region. Amplicons were sequenced on the Illumina HiSeq platform. The paper's data handling went like this. Synthetic template baselines were used to correct PCR bias computationally, reads within Hamming distance 2 were collapsed together, and singletons that could not be merged were discarded. By aligning reads against IMGT, V, D and J genes, CDR3 length, and insertions or deletions at six rearrangement sites were assigned. Within each subset, clonotype counts were normalized to the number of sorted cells before true diversity and Gini coefficients were calculated with the tcR R package. The overlap coefficient, calculated on TCRB nucleotide sequences, was used to quantify repertoire sharing. Out-of-frame TCRB sequences from naive cells were analyzed to stand in for the pre-selection repertoire. TCRdb took this table from immuneACCESS and kept in-frame rearrangements with V and J called. Such tables lack part of the clones; where checked against another copy, unresolved V genes explain under half of the gap, and the rest is unexplained. D and trimming were read from the DNA, whereas the V and J calls and clone size are those reported in that table. Across this sample there are 970,000 or so clones, with roughly a sixth seen only once. The ten largest make up 0.023% of the sample.

Each donor gave one peripheral blood draw, about 100 mL on average, collected into heparinised tubes. A BD FACSAria II and a panel including CD45RO, CCR7, CD25, CD127, CD95 and CD27 were used to sort naive, central memory, regulatory and stem cell-like memory CD4+ T cells. Purity was above 95% for every sorted population. PBMCs were isolated right away by Lymphoprep density gradient centrifugation and were stained directly, without culture. To minimize batch effects, samples were stained and sorted in pairs, one healthy donor with one patient per experiment. The CDR3 goes from the cysteine to the phenylalanine over 15 residues. Of the read, only the CDR3 DNA is kept; its 45 bases are in frame from base 1. Trimming takes 5 bases off V and 3 bases off J; junction bases not matched to a gene: 9. The germline V gene (reference sequence) supplies CDR1 MNHEY and CDR2 SMNVEV. This sample was taken from a study of beta chain features in type 1 diabetes (dated by TCRdb to the late 2010s). A note on the overall study: Mean age, gender distribution, total cell number and subset yield were not different between patients and healthy donors. In the study, recently diagnosed type 1 diabetes patients and matched healthy donors were compared on the TCRB repertoires of their sorted circulating CD4+ T cell subsets. Regulatory and stem cell-like memory subsets were isolated from only 8 patients and roughly eight healthy donors, whereas naive and central memory subsets came from all 30 or so donors. A total of some 100,000,000 sorted cells were examined across all samples, and the number of cells per subset was strongly correlated with RNA yield. Summary of the overall study and its limitations: Because cDNA rather than genomic DNA was sequenced, highly expressing activated cells could have been over-represented, although no difference in activation and CD3 levels was found between groups. Patients with type 1 diabetes made fewer insertions and deleted more nucleotides at VDJ recombination sites, implying thymic rearrangement abnormalities. PCR may preferentially amplify shorter templates, but because patient and control samples were amplified and corrected together, any resulting skew would affect both groups equally. In all four CD4+ subsets, TCRB CDR3 length was moderately but significantly shorter in type 1 diabetes patients. HLA sub-analyses involved small numbers of individuals, so any influence of HLA type on TCRB rearrangement remained unresolved. Naive, central memory and regulatory TCRB repertoires appeared to be more similar among patients than among healthy donors.

The chain is assembled from TRBV27 and TRBJ2-7, and TRBD2 aligns with 8 junction nucleotides. This receptor was identified in a young woman in good health. Specimen: naive CD4+ T cells from blood. Per the publication, the cell subset or site label means: true naive CD4+ T cells. The DNA sequence reads TGTGCCAGCAGTGCCACTAGCGGTCCAGACTACGAGCAGTACTTC. Translated, it gives CASSATSGPDYEQYF.